The 13 T cell receptor beta chains presented below share a single source sample, sequenced in a study of molecular identifiers for immune sequencing clone quantification. MiXCR was run by TCRdb on the PCR reads, yielding one entry per CDR3 protein. Altogether about 640,000 distinct CDR3 sequences are present, just under 20% being singletons, with the ten largest covering roughly 0.9%. The sequenced sample consisted of naive CD8+ T cells from blood, with Jurkat cell RNA spiked in. The subset here: FACS-sorted CD8+CD4-CCR7+CD45RA+ naive T cells. All receptors come from a human donor in good health. Some libraries in this study had Jurkat cell RNA spiked in.

At least ten counts were recorded for this clonotype. The V call is TRBV9, the J call TRBJ1-1; 8 bases are shared with TRBD1. In germline, CDR1 is SGDLS, CDR2 YYNGEE. This CDR3 region has 18 residues. Unmatched junction bases numbered 17, after V lost 4 bases and J lost 3 bases. The CDR3 protein is CASSPRGQGLNRDTEAFF. CDR3 in DNA: TGTGCCAGCAGCCCCCGTGGACAGGGCCTTAACCGGGACACTGAAGCTTTCTTT.

This clonotype has a count of ten or more. V and J are TRBV28 and TRBJ2-3, with a weak D call TRBD1 (6 bases). V lost 8 bases, J lost 3 bases, and 15 bases lay in between. The CDR3 has 14 amino acids. CDR1 is MDHEN and CDR2 is SYDVKM in the germline V gene. CDR3 loop: CASEDRERTDTQYF. The CDR3 coding sequence is TGTGCCAGCGAGGACAGAGAAAGAACAGATACGCAGTATTTT.

This clonotype was seen many times. The chain couples TRBV5-1 to TRBJ2-7, with 7 bases identical to TRBD1. The germline V gene encodes CDR1 SGHRS and CDR2 YFSETQ. V trimming: 3 bases; J trimming: 2 bases; junction bases outside the gene matches: 5. The CDR3 totals 14 residues. CDR3 sequence (DNA): TGCGCCAGCAGCTACGACAGGGATGCCTACGAGCAGTACTTC. This encodes CASSYDRDAYEQYF.

This clonotype was counted ten times or more. The chain joins TRBV28 to TRBJ2-3, with 9 bases fitting TRBD2. The CDR3 extends over 15 amino acids. Unmatched junction bases numbered 3, after V lost 1 base and J lost 4 bases. CDR1 and CDR2 (germline): MDHEN, SYDVKM. The CDR3 sequence is CASSLLREGSDTQYF. CDR3 in DNA: TGTGCCAGCAGTTTATTGCGGGAGGGATCAGATACGCAGTATTTT.

This clonotype was seen many times. The rearrangement joins TRBV27 to TRBJ2-1; a weak D match, TRBD1 (5 bases). The CDR3 contains 17 residues. Germline lookup yields CDR1 MNHEY and CDR2 SMNVEV (reference sequence). With 5 bases removed from V and 1 base from J, the gap between germline ends came to 18 bases. The CDR3 bases are TGTGCCAGCAGTCCCTGGGGCGCAATGACTTCCTACAATGAGCAGTTCTTC. It codes for CASSPWGAMTSYNEQFF.

A few counts support this clonotype. The gene calls are TRBV6-2 or TRBV6-3 and TRBJ2-5; TRBD2 is a possible D gene (5 bases). V dropped 7 bases and J dropped 3 bases, with 12 bases sitting between them. Germline CDR1 is MNHEY and CDR2 is SVGEGT. The CDR3 has 13 amino acids. The CDR3 bases are TGTGCCAGCAAAAGAGGACTGGAAGAGACCCAGTACTTC. Translating it yields CASKRGLEETQYF.

In its sample, this clonotype was seen many times. CDR3 residues: CASSKALSGGTFSKNIQYF. The CDR3 DNA reads as TGTGCCAGCAGCAAAGCGCTTTCAGGCGGGACCTTTTCCAAAAACATTCAGTACTTC. The chain carries TRBV21-1 and TRBJ2-4; the table's D call of TRBD1 was not tested on the DNA. TRBV21-1 is a pseudogene locus. The CDR3 has 19 residues.

Comment on this clonotype: This may come from a read error, since a much larger clone is one base off. The J gene is TRBJ2-7, the V gene TRBV7-8, with D perhaps matching TRBD1 or TRBD2 (5 bases each). Germline loops: CDR1 SGHVS, CDR2 FQNEAQ. The length of the CDR3 is 14 residues. The CDR3 here is CASSLRDPYYERYF. For the CDR3, the DNA is TGTGCCAGCAGCCTACGGGACCCCTACTACGAGCGGTACTTC.

The chain carries TRBV2 and TRBJ2-7, with D unresolved. The V end lost 7 bases, the J end lost 3 bases, and 13 bases lay between the germline ends. The CDR3 covers 13 residues. Per the germline V gene, CDR1 is SNHLY and CDR2 is FYNNEI. CDR3 coding DNA: TGTGCCAGCAATCTGGCCCTGAACTACGAGCAGTACTTC. It encodes CASNLALNYEQYF.

A few counts support this clonotype. The chain recombines TRBV6-5 with TRBJ1-1; D uncertain. The CDR3 extends over 11 amino acids. Germline lookup yields CDR1 MNHEY and CDR2 SVGAGI. V shed 7 bases and J shed 6 bases, with 9 bases lying between them. The CDR3 DNA reads TGTGCCAGCACCAGGAATGCTGAAGCTTTCTTT. Translation gives CASTRNAEAFF.

The chain recombines TRBV19 with TRBJ2-1, with 9 positions matching TRBD2. This CDR3 has 15 amino acids. Germline trimming cut 7 bases from V and 9 bases from J; bases unmatched to any gene: 13. CDR1 LNHDA and CDR2 SQIVND come from the germline V gene (reference sequence). CDR3 coding DNA: TGTGCCAGTACACCTTGGGCGGGAGGGTCCAGTGAGCAGTTCTTC. Translated: CASTPWAGGSSEQFF.

A few counts support this clonotype. V is TRBV18 and J is TRBJ2-6; D may be TRBD2 (6 bases). The CDR3 has 16 amino acids. V lost 0 bases to trimming and J lost 4 bases, with 10 bases between them. Germline V gene data show CDR1 as KGHSH and CDR2 as LQKENI. The CDR3 is CASSPPGGTGANVLTF. Written as DNA, the CDR3 is TGTGCCAGCTCACCACCGGGGGGAACCGGGGCCAACGTCCTGACTTTC.

Note on this clonotype: At one end, the junction sequence differs from germline, possibly due to a read error. The V call is TRBV4-3, the J call TRBJ2-7, with 8 positions matching TRBD2. The CDR3 sequence is 15 residues long. Per germline, CDR1 LGHNA and CDR2 YSLEER. Here the CDR3 DNA reads TGCGCCAGCAGACAAGATCGGGGGACTAGCTACGAGCAGTACTTC. Its translation is CASRQDRGTSYEQYF.